The clone carrying this T cell receptor (beta chain) was counted ten times or more. The observed sequence ends 3 residues before the CDR3 terminus, with the missing tail filled in from the germline J gene. The length of the CDR3 is 14 residues. Germline V gene lookup returns CDR1 PRHDT and CDR2 FYEKMQ (reference sequence). Trimming took 4 bases from V and 5 from J; bases not matched to a gene: 8. The record originates from a study of T cell clonality in common variable immunodeficiency. Only in-frame clones appear in the TCRdb table, and some are missing; sequencing was by immunoSEQ multiplex PCR. The sample has about 39,000 clones, none seen only once.

The sequenced sample consisted of peripheral blood mononuclear cells. The gene calls are TRBV13 and TRBJ2-7; TRBD1 aligns across 7 bases. This TCR came from a person aged 18 to 75 in good health. Incomplete CDR3 DNA: TGTGCCAGCAGCTACAACAGGGGAGTCAACGAG. Protein product: CASSYNRGVNE. The whole CDR3 protein reads CASSYNRGVNEQYF.